The present T cell receptor beta chain was sequenced within a study of T cells in Graves' hyperthyroidism and ophthalmopathy. Study-level results: Most thyroid clonotypes with frequency above 0.001 were detected in blood.

This CDR3 is 14 amino acids long. V trimming: 2 bases; J trimming: 7 bases; junction bases outside the gene matches: 7. Germline loops: CDR1 DFQATT, CDR2 SNEGSKA (reference sequence). Using RNA transcripts as the source, TCR beta CDR3 regions were amplified. The HTBI primer set drove a first-round RT-PCR of the TCR CDR3. TCRdb ran MiXCR on the multiplex PCR reads and lists one entry per CDR3 protein. The sample includes a few hundred thousand distinct CDR3 sequences, about 18% seen only once; the top ten take about two fifths. This clonotype was seen repeatedly, ten times or more. Its antigen is as yet unknown.

Sequencing was performed on blood. The receptor's source is a man between 40 and 49 years old with Graves' hyperthyroidism. The rearrangement links TRBV20-1 to TRBJ1-5, with 8 positions matching TRBD1. CDR3 coding DNA: TGCAGTGCTAGACCTGGACAGGGACAACAGCCCCAGCATTTT. Protein: CSARPGQGQQPQHF.